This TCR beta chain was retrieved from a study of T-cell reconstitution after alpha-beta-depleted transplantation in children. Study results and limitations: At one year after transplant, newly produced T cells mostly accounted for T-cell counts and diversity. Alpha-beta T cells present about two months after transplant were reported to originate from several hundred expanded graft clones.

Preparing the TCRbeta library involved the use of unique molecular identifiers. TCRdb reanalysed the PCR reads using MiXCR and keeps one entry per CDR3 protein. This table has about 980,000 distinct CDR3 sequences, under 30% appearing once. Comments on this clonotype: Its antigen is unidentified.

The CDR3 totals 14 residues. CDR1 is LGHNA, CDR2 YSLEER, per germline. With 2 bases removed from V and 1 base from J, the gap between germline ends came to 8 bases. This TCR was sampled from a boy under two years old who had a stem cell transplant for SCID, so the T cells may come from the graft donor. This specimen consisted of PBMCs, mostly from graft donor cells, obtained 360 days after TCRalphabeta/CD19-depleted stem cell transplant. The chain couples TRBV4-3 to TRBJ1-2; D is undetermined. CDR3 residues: CASSQTRINYGYTF. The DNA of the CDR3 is TGCGCCAGCAGCCAAACTCGAATTAACTATGGCTACACCTTC.